This entry lists 21 T cell receptor beta chains sequenced from one sample in a study of T cell repertoires in cytomegalovirus infection. One entry per CDR3 protein, called by TCRdb with MiXCR from the reads. The sample yields about 130,000 distinct CDR3 sequences, approximately 24% seen once. The antigens for these receptors are not known. Input material: PBMCs, sequenced either directly or after in vitro stimulation (not recorded which). The receptors derive from a human donor in good health (CMV status not recorded). Some clones in this sample may be carry-over from other donors' samples.

This clonotype came up a few times. This rearrangement joins TRBV7-2 to TRBJ2-3; 7 nucleotides line up with TRBD1. CDR1 and CDR2 (germline): SGHTA, FQGNSA. After removal of 4 bases from V and 3 bases from J, the junction contained 7 bases not matched to a gene. CDR3 size: 15 residues. DNA for the CDR3: TGTGCCAGCAGCTCGACAGGGTCTAATACAGATACGCAGTATTTT. Protein product: CASSSTGSNTDTQYF.

This clonotype was observed many times. CDR3 residues: CASSSHSSYNEQFF. In DNA, the CDR3 is TGTGCCAGCAGCTCTCATAGCTCCTACAATGAGCAGTTCTTC. The chain uses TRBV7-2 and TRBJ2-1, with D unclear. Trimming took off 4 bases at V and 0 bases at J, with 7 bases between the two ends. CDR3 length: 14 residues. Germline loops: CDR1 SGHTA, CDR2 FQGNSA.

DNA for the CDR3: TGTGCCAGCAGTTTAAAAGGGTCGGGAGAAAGAGAGACCCAGTACTTC. It specifies CASSLKGSGERETQYF. J is TRBJ2-5 and V is TRBV27, with D maybe TRBD2 (6 bases). This CDR3 is built from 16 residues. Trimming cost V 2 bases and J 4 bases, with 17 bases left between them. From germline, CDR1 is MNHEY and CDR2 SMNVEV (reference sequence).

The chain joins TRBV7-2 to TRBJ2-5; D is possibly TRBD1 or TRBD2 (6 bases each). CDR1 and CDR2 (germline): SGHTA, FQGNSA. CDR3 length: 13 residues. The V gene lost 4 bases and the J gene lost 7 bases, with 13 bases spanning the gap. Written as DNA, the CDR3 is TGTGCCAGCAGCTCGAGTGAGGGGGGGACCCAGTACTTC. Translating gives CASSSSEGGTQYF.

The V gene is TRBV9, the J gene TRBJ1-2, with D perhaps matching TRBD1 (5 bases). The germline gives CDR1 SGDLS, CDR2 YYNGEE. Trimming pared 3 bases from V and 4 bases from J, leaving 10 bases between. The CDR3 contains 13 residues. Written as DNA, the CDR3 is TGTGCCAGCAGCGGGGACGGGTTCTATGGCTACACCTTC. Amino acid sequence: CASSGDGFYGYTF.

The rearrangement links TRBV24-1 to TRBJ2-5, with 9 bases that match TRBD2. This CDR3 contains 16 residues. Per germline, CDR1 KGHDR and CDR2 SFDVKD. V trimming: 2 bases; J trimming: 4 bases; junction bases outside the gene matches: 7. CDR3 nucleotide sequence: TGTGCCACCAGTGATTGGGGGCTAGCGGGATTAGAGACCCAGTACTTC. It is translated as CATSDWGLAGLETQYF.

The gene calls are TRBV7-9 and TRBJ1-1; D unresolved. Germline lookup yields CDR1 SEHNR and CDR2 FQNEAQ (reference sequence). V lost 3 bases to trimming and J lost 7 bases, with 9 bases between them. The CDR3 extends over 12 amino acids. The CDR3 nucleotides read TGTGCCAGCAGCTTGGGAGAACGTGAAGCTTTCTTT. Amino acids: CASSLGEREAFF.

The V gene is TRBV25-1, the J gene TRBJ1-1; 11 nucleotides align to TRBD1. J gave up 0 bases and V 8 bases, and 11 bases lay outside the gene matches. The CDR3 consists of 17 residues. CDR1 is MGHDK, CDR2 SYGVNS, per germline. Here the CDR3 reads CASAEGQGATMNTEAFF. CDR3 bases: TGTGCCAGCGCTGAAGGACAGGGGGCGACCATGAACACTGAAGCTTTCTTT.

Ten or more counts support this clonotype. The chain employs TRBV7-2 and TRBJ2-4; D may be TRBD2 (7 bases). Germline V CDR1 and CDR2: SGHTA, FQGNSA. V dropped 0 bases and J dropped 1 base, with 10 bases sitting between them. This CDR3 is built from 16 residues. CDR3 loop: CASSLAGGEAKNIQYF. DNA of the CDR3: TGTGCCAGCAGCTTAGCAGGGGGGGAGGCCAAAAACATTCAGTACTTC.

This clonotype was observed at least ten times. This chain uses TRBV7-6 with TRBJ2-2; TRBD2 aligns across 12 bases. The ends lost 1 base at V and 2 bases at J; junction bases unmatched: 14. The CDR3 is 21 residues long. In germline, CDR1 is SGHVS, CDR2 FNYEAQ. The CDR3 protein is CASSLVLSGLAGTRNTGELFF. Written as DNA, the CDR3 is TGTGCCAGCAGCTTAGTTTTGTCAGGACTAGCGGGAACGAGAAACACCGGGGAGCTGTTTTTT.

This clonotype was counted a few times. The genes are TRBV7-2 and TRBJ1-2; the D gene is possibly TRBD1 (6 bases). The CDR3 runs 15 residues. Trimming removed 0 bases at V and 4 bases at J, with 12 bases between. Per germline, CDR1 SGHTA and CDR2 FQGNSA. The chain's CDR3 is CASSLAGASSYGYTF. As DNA, the CDR3 is TGTGCCAGCAGCTTAGCGGGGGCCAGCTCCTATGGCTACACCTTC.

At least ten counts were recorded for this clonotype. This sequence joins TRBV24-1 and TRBJ2-1; D gene uncertain. The ends were cut back, 3 bases at V and 0 bases at J, with 8 bases in the middle. Germline loops: CDR1 KGHDR, CDR2 SFDVKD. The CDR3 totals 15 residues. CDR3 protein: CATSDVTSSYNEQFF. The CDR3 nucleotides are TGTGCCACCAGTGATGTCACCAGCTCCTACAATGAGCAGTTCTTC.

The J gene is TRBJ2-7, the V gene TRBV29-1; D not resolved. This CDR3 is 11 amino acids long. In germline, CDR1 is SQVTM, CDR2 ANQGSEA. Trimming stripped 2 bases from V and 7 bases from J, with 9 bases between. In DNA form, the CDR3 reads TGCAGCGTTGAATTGGTGGGGGAGCAGTACGTC. Its protein is CSVELVGEQYV.

V and J are TRBV6-5 and TRBJ1-5, with TRBD1 matching over 12 bases. The CDR3 sequence is 15 residues long. The J segment lost 4 bases and the V segment lost 6 bases, leaving 4 bases of the junction unmatched. Germline values: CDR1 MNHEY, CDR2 SVGAGI. CDR3 in DNA: TGTGCCAGCAGACGGGACAGGGGGCCTAATCAGCCCCAGCATTTT. It translates to CASRRDRGPNQPQHF.

The gene calls are TRBV6-6 and TRBJ2-7; 10 positions agree with TRBD2. This CDR3 is 15 amino acids long. Trimming at V came to 7 bases and at J to 6 bases, leaving 12 bases not matched to a gene. The germline V gene encodes CDR1 MNHNY and CDR2 SVGAGI (reference sequence). As DNA, the CDR3 is TGTGCCAGCACCAATCCCGGAGCGGGAGGGGGCGAGCAGTACTTC. It is translated as CASTNPGAGGGEQYF.

In this sample, this clonotype turned up many times. The chain couples TRBV7-2 to TRBJ2-1; a weak D match, TRBD2 (5 bases). The CDR3 length is 15 residues. The V gene's germline CDR1 is SGHTA and CDR2 FQGNSA. Trimming took off 3 bases at V and 6 bases at J, with 15 bases between the two ends. For the CDR3, the DNA is TGTGCCAGCAGCTTCTCCGGGATTCCCATCAATGAGCAGTTCTTC. This encodes CASSFSGIPINEQFF. Full variable domain (rest looked up from reference TRBV7-2 and TRBJ2-1): GAGVSQSPSNKVTEKGKDVELRCDPISGHTALYWYRQSLGQGLEFLIYFQGNSAPDKSGLPSDRFSAERTGGSVSTLTIQRTQQEDSAVYLCASSFSGIPINEQFFGPGTRLTVL.

The rearrangement uses TRBV24-1 and TRBJ2-2, with 11 nucleotides matching TRBD2. Germline assignment: CDR1 KGHDR and CDR2 SFDVKD. V shed 7 bases and J 4 bases; nucleotides not matched to a gene: 1. This CDR3 region has 14 residues. The DNA for the CDR3 is TGTGCCACCAGGGGACTAGCGGTCACCGGGGAGCTGTTTTTT. Amino acid sequence: CATRGLAVTGELFF.

The chain uses TRBV5-4 and TRBJ2-2; D may be TRBD2 (6 bases). CDR3 length: 15 residues. Deletions cut 4 bases from V and 2 bases from J, with 12 bases between. Germline CDR1 is SGHNT and CDR2 is YYREEE (reference sequence). The chain's CDR3 is CASSPWGTNTGELFF. The DNA for the CDR3 is TGTGCCAGCAGCCCGTGGGGGACTAACACCGGGGAGCTGTTTTTT. The entire variable domain, with the rest obtained from reference TRBV5-4 and TRBJ2-2, is as follows: ETGVTQSPTHLIKTRGQQVTLRCSSQSGHNTVSWYQQALGQGPQFIFQYYREEENGRGNFPPRFSGLQFPNYSSELNVNALELDDSALYLCASSPWGTNTGELFFGEGSRLTVL.

The V gene is TRBV6-1, the J gene TRBJ2-2; D is uncertain. Germline CDR1 is MNHNS and CDR2 is SASEGT. The CDR3 loop spans 10 amino acids. Trimming took off 6 bases at V and 7 bases at J, with 3 bases between the two ends. CDR3 residues: CASRDGELFF. The CDR3 DNA sequence: TGTGCCAGCAGGGACGGGGAGCTGTTTTTT.

The CDR3 region is CASSQDWQYGYTF. For the CDR3, the DNA is TGCGCCAGCAGCCAAGATTGGCAGTATGGCTACACCTTC. The chain combines TRBV4-1 with TRBJ1-2; D unresolved. The ends were cut back, 0 bases at V and 5 bases at J, with 7 bases in the middle. Germline V gene lookup returns CDR1 MGHRA and CDR2 YSYEKL. The CDR3 extends over 13 amino acids.

The V and J genes are TRBV7-2 and TRBJ2-1; D gene uncertain. Trimming pared 5 bases from V and 9 bases from J, leaving 17 bases between. Germline V gives CDR1 SGHTA, CDR2 FQGNSA. The CDR3 has 14 residues. The CDR3 loop is CASSPQPSRSEQFF. In DNA, the CDR3 is TGTGCCAGCAGCCCCCAGCCGAGTCGTAGTGAGCAGTTCTTC.